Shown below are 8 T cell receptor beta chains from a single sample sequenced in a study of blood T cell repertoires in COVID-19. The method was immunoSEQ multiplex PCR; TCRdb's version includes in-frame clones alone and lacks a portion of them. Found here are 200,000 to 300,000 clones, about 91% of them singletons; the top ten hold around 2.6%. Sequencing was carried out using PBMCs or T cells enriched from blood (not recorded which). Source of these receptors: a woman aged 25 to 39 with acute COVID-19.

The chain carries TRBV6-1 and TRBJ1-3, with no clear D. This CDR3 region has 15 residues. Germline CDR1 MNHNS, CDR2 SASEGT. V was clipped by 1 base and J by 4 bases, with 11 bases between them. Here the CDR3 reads CASSEEAGTGNTIYF. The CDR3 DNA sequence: TGTGCCAGCAGTGAAGAGGCAGGCACAGGAAACACCATATATTTT.

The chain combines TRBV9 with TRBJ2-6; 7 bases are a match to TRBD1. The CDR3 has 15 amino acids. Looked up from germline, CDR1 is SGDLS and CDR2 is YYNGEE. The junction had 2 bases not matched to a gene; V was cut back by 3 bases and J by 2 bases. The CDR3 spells CASSGQGAGANVLTF. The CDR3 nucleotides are TGTGCCAGCAGCGGTCAGGGGGCTGGGGCCAACGTCCTGACTTTC.

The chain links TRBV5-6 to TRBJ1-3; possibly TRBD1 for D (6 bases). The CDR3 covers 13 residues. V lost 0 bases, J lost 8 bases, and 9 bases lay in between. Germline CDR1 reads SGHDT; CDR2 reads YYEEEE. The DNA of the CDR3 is TGTGCCAGCAGCTTGGAACAGGGATACACCATATATTTT. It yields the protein CASSLEQGYTIYF.

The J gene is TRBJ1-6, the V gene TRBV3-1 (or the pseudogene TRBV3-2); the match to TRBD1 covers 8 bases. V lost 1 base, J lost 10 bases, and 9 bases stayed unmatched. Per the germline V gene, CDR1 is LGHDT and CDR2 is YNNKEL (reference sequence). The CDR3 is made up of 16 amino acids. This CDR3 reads CASSQAGTGFVSPLHF. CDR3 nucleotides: TGTGCCAGCAGCCAAGCGGGGACAGGATTTGTCTCACCCCTCCACTTT.

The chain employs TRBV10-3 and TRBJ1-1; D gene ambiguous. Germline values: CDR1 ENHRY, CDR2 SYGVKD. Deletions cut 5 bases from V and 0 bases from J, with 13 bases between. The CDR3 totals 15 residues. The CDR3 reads CAISLGSPMNTEAFF. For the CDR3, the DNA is TGTGCCATCAGTCTAGGTTCCCCAATGAACACTGAAGCTTTCTTT.

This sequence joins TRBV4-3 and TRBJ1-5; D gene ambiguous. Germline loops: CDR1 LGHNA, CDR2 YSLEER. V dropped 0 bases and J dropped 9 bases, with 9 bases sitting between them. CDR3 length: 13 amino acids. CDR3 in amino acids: CASSQERAGPQHF. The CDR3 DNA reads TGCGCCAGCAGCCAAGAGAGGGCAGGGCCCCAGCATTTT.

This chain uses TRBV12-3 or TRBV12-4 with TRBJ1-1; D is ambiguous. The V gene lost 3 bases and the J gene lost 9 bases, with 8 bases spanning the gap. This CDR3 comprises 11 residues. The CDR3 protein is CASSFQFQAFF. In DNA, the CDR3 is TGTGCCAGCAGTTTTCAGTTTCAAGCTTTCTTT.

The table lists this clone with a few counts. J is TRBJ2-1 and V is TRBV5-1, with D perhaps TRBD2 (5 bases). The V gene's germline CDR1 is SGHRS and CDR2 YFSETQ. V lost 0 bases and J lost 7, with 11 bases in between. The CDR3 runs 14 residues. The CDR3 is CASSLVGETNEQFF. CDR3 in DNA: TGCGCCAGCAGCTTGGTCGGGGAGACTAATGAGCAGTTCTTC.